The rows below give T cell receptor beta chains drawn from one sample of a study of blood T cell repertoires in COVID-19. Assay used: immunoSEQ multiplex PCR; TCRdb lists only in-frame clones, some missing. The table lists 400,000 to 500,000 clones, more than 70% of them singletons. Sequences were obtained from PBMCs or T cells enriched from blood (not recorded which). These receptor sequences come from a woman in her late teens or twenties who had been exposed to COVID-19. CDR3s include the opening cysteine and the closing phenylalanine or tryptophan.

J gene	V gene	CDR3 protein
TRBJ1-5	TRBV7-2	CASSLGTGQYQPQHF
TRBJ2-7	TRBV18	CASSEDQGIYEQYF
TRBJ2-1	TRBV6-5	CASSYSAGVGEQFF
TRBJ2-2	TRBV16	CASSQSAGNTGELFF
TRBJ1-5	TRBV28	CASSFSQRDRGQPQHF
TRBJ2-7	TRBV18	CASSPNRGEQYF
TRBJ2-7	TRBV9	CASSVEDRGPYEQYF
TRBJ2-7	TRBV6-5	CASRREQGSSYEQYF
TRBJ1-2	TRBV29-1	CSARQGASYGYTF
TRBJ1-1	TRBV18	CASSPNRGGGVRTEAFF
TRBJ1-1	TRBV5-5	CASSLTPWDRDMNTEAFF
TRBJ2-2	TRBV15	CATSRDAERENTGELFF
TRBJ2-3	TRBV27	CASRPGLAGGQTDTQYF
TRBJ2-5	TRBV4-3	CASSQDTTLETQYF
TRBJ1-2	TRBV2	CASRTGGALYGYTF
TRBJ2-3	TRBV12-5	CASGLTSTDTQYF
TRBJ2-1	TRBV12-3/TRBV12-4	CATRESNEQFF
TRBJ2-7	TRBV6-5	CASSYSGQGQYEQYF
TRBJ1-1	TRBV5-6	CASSRTGGGEAFF
TRBJ2-7	TRBV18	CASSLGQGGREQYF
TRBJ2-7	TRBV29-1	CSVNRGVGYEQYF
TRBJ1-2	TRBV5-8	CASSLTGKGLDGYTF
TRBJ2-3	TRBV3-1/TRBV3-2	CASSQGLAGGQGDTQYF
TRBJ2-3	TRBV7-9	CASSVPSGGVEDTQYF
TRBJ2-7	TRBV29-1	CSVAAGVEQYF
TRBJ2-3	TRBV7-2	CASSPTSGRVGTDTQYF
TRBJ1-2	TRBV7-2	CASSLDREPLYGYTF
TRBJ1-6	TRBV27	CASSLNRQGNSPLHF
TRBJ2-2	TRBV7-6	CASSPRSTGELFF
TRBJ1-4	TRBV7-9	CASSAREQPRATNEKLFF
TRBJ1-5	TRBV13	CASSLGGNNQPQHF
TRBJ2-2	TRBV7-6	CASSLTRGGAYTGELFF
TRBJ1-3	TRBV9	CASSVDRGHGNTIYF
TRBJ1-1	TRBV4-1	CASSQDSLGQLEAFF
TRBJ1-5	TRBV10-2	CASRETGGASNQPQHF
TRBJ2-4	TRBV19	CASSSGRGASLRAKNIQYF
TRBJ2-5	TRBV24-1	CATSDFSQKTQYF
TRBJ2-2	TRBV4-2	CASSQETGFDTGELFF
TRBJ2-7	TRBV6-1	CASSEGTGGIYEQYF
TRBJ2-7	TRBV27	CASSSLLTEDSYEQYF
TRBJ2-2	TRBV25-1	CASYRGPGELFF
TRBJ1-1	TRBV13	CASRQTQGANTEAFF
TRBJ2-3	TRBV7-2	CASSHASGGLSDTQYF
TRBJ1-1	TRBV5-8	CASSRNNLQGGTEAFF
TRBJ1-2	TRBV6-5	CAGQGANGYTF
TRBJ2-7	TRBV4-1	CVSSPPGQVGYEQYF
TRBJ1-4	TRBV18	CASSQGATNEKLFF
TRBJ2-1	TRBV15	CATSPVEGSEQFF
TRBJ1-1	TRBV19	CASIRNTEAFF
TRBJ2-7	TRBV27	CASSSRTSGAPYEQYF
TRBJ2-7	TRBV6-1	CASSEPTGDGAGPSYEQYF
TRBJ2-2	TRBV27	CASRPAGGPYGELFF
TRBJ2-3	TRBV7-2	CASSGGLAGNTDTQYF
TRBJ2-3	TRBV7-2	CASSLWELSTDTQYF
TRBJ1-5	TRBV11-1	CASSLEAGQPQHF
TRBJ1-4	TRBV4-1	CASSRGQGVANEKLFF
TRBJ1-2	TRBV6-5	CASSPPRGGYTF
TRBJ2-2	TRBV5-1	CASSVYRGTGELFF
TRBJ2-5	TRBV18	CASSIARGQETQYF
TRBJ1-6	TRBV19	CASSLTGVNSPLHF